The clone carrying this TCR beta chain occurred many times. Its antigen is unknown. This sample is part of a study of T cells in Graves' hyperthyroidism and ophthalmopathy. Findings and limits, study-wide: Most expanded thyroid clonotypes above 0.001 recurred in blood. Ophthalmopathy was separated from stable hyperthyroidism by a 13 V-J model.

RNA transcripts yielded amplified TCR beta CDR3 regions. First-round RT-PCR targeting the TCR CDR3 was performed with the HTBI primer set. TCRdb itself ran the multiplex PCR reads through MiXCR, one entry per CDR3 protein. This sample has hundreds of thousands of distinct CDR3 sequences; around 14% occur once, and the top ten carry approximately 25%. Diagnosis rested on symptoms, serum thyroxine and TRAb, thyroid ultrasound, and orbital computed tomography. This clonotype originated in a woman aged 25 to 45 with Graves' hyperthyroidism. Specimen: blood.

The chain's CDR3 is CASTPGREETQYF. CDR3 nucleotides: TGTGCCAGCACCCCAGGGAGGGAAGAGACCCAGTACTTC. This chain connects TRBV28 to TRBJ2-5, with 7 bases fitting TRBD2. The V gene's germline CDR1 is MDHEN and CDR2 SYDVKM. V shed 7 bases, J shed 3 bases, and the junction held 5 bases outside the gene matches. The CDR3 has 13 residues.